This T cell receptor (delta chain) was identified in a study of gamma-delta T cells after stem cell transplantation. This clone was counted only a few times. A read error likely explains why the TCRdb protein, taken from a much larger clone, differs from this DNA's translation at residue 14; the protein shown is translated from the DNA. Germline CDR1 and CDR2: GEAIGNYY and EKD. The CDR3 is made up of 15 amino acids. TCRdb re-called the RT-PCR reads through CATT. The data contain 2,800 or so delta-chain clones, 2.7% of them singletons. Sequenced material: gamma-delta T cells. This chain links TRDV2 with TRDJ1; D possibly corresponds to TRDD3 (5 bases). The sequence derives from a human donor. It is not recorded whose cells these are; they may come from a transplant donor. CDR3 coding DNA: TGTGCCTGTGACGCGCTACTGGCCCACACCGATAAACTCACCTTT. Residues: CACDALLAHTDKLTF.